This T cell receptor (beta chain) was found in a study of T cells in Graves' hyperthyroidism and ophthalmopathy. Study-level points and caveats: Clonotypes that were expanded in thyroid above 0.001 mostly appeared in blood too.

A word on this clonotype: Its antigen is as yet unknown.

V was trimmed by 3 bases and J by 2 bases, leaving 11 bases between them. The CDR3 is 15 residues long. Germline V lookup: CDR1 MNHEY, CDR2 SMNVEV (reference sequence). PBMCs came from roughly 10 ml fresh peripheral blood. Amplified regions were TCR beta CDR3 sequences from RNA transcripts. The HTBI primer set drove a first-round RT-PCR of the TCR CDR3. From the multiplex PCR reads, TCRdb called clonotypes with MiXCR, one entry per CDR3 protein. The repertoire holds around 300,000 distinct CDR3 sequences, with 20% to 25% as singletons. This chain uses TRBV27 with TRBJ2-1; tentatively, D is TRBD2 (6 bases). This sequence was found in a man in his thirties or forties with Graves' ophthalmopathy. Sequenced: blood. CDR3 sequence reads: CASSFWRGTYNEQFF. CDR3 sequence (DNA): TGTGCCAGCAGTTTTTGGCGGGGAACCTACAATGAGCAGTTCTTC.